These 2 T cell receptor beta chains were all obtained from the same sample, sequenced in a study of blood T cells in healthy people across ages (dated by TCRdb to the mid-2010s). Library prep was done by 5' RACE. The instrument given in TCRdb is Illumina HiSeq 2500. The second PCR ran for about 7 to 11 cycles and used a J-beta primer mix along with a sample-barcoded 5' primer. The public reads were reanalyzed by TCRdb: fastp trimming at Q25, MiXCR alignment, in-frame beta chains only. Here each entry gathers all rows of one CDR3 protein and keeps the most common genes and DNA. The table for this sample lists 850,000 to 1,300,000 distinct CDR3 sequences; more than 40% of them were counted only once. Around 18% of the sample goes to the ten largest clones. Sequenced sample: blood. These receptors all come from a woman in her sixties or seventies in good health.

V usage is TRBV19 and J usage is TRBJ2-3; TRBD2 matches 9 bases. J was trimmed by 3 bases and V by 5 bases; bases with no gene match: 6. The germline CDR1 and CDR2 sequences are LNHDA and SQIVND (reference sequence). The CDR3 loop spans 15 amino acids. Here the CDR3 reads CASSGISGSTDTQYF. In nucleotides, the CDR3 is TGTGCCAGTAGTGGAATTAGCGGGAGTACAGATACGCAGTATTTT.

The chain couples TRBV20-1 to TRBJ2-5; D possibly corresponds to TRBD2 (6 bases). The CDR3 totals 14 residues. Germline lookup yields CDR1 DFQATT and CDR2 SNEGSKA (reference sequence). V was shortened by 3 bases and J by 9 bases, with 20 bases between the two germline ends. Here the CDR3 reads CSARGSGSLWAQYF. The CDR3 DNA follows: TGCAGTGCTAGGGGTAGCGGATCATTGTGGGCCCAGTACTTC.